Below are 3 T cell receptor beta chains sequenced from a single sample in a study of response to subunit inactivated influenza vaccine. From the RT-PCR reads, TCRdb called clonotypes with MiXCR, one entry per CDR3 protein. The sample yields around 650,000 distinct CDR3 sequences, approximately 14% seen once. The sample consisted of PBMCs from blood, taken 11 to 12 days after vaccination. These receptors originate from a man in his fifties who received an inactivated influenza vaccine.

The V call is TRBV4-2, the J call TRBJ1-2; D gene ambiguous. Trimming pared 3 bases from V and 5 bases from J, leaving 13 bases between. From germline, CDR1 is LGHNA and CDR2 YNFKEQ. This CDR3 comprises 14 residues. The CDR3 region is CASSHGREVYGYTF. DNA for the CDR3: TGTGCCAGCAGCCACGGCCGGGAAGTATATGGCTACACCTTC.

This clonotype showed up just a few times. V usage is TRBV20-1 and J usage is TRBJ2-7; maybe TRBD2 (6 bases). This CDR3 is built from 13 residues. Per germline, CDR1 DFQATT and CDR2 SNEGSKA (reference sequence). The germline V and J ends were trimmed by 5 bases and 7 bases, with 18 bases remaining between them. DNA of the CDR3: TGCAGTGCTTCTTTACGGAGGGGAGGTGAGCAGTACTTC. Protein product: CSASLRRGGEQYF.

CDR3 in DNA: TGTGCCAGCAGCTCGGCCGGGACAGGGACGCTTGAGCAGTTCTTC. It specifies CASSSAGTGTLEQFF. The chain joins TRBV7-8 to TRBJ2-1; 9 bases match TRBD1. CDR1 is SGHVS, CDR2 FQNEAQ, per germline. The CDR3 consists of 15 residues. Germline trimming cut 4 bases from V and 9 bases from J; bases unmatched to any gene: 10.